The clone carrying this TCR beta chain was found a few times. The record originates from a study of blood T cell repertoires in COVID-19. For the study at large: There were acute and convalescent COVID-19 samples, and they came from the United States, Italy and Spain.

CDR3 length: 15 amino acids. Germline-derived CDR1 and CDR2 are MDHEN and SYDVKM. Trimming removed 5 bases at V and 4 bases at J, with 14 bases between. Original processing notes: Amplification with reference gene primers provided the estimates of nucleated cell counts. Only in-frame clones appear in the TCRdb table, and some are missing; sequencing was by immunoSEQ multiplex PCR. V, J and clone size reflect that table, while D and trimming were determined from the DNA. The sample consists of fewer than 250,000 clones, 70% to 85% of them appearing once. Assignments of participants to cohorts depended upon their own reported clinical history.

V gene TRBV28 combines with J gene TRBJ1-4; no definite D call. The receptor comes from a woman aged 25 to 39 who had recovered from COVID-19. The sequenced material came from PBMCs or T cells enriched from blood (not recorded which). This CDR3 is CASSAPGAFNEKLFF. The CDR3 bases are TGTGCCAGCAGTGCCCCCGGTGCCTTTAATGAAAAACTGTTTTTT.